The 5 T cell receptor beta chains below all came from one sample that was sequenced in a study of OX40 agonist ivuxolimab in advanced cancers. The method was immunoSEQ multiplex PCR; TCRdb's version includes in-frame clones alone and lacks a portion of them. Of approximately 80,000 clones in the sample, 75% to 95% were seen once. Specimen: CD4+ or CD8+ T cells sorted from blood, collected in a trial of the OX40 agonist ivuxolimab. The receptors were gathered from an adult with an advanced solid tumor such as melanoma, head and neck, liver or kidney cancer.

The chain has TRBV10-1 and TRBJ2-1, with TRBD2 matching 10 bases. The V segment lost 2 bases and the J segment 12 bases; nucleotides outside the gene matches: 16. The CDR3 totals 17 residues. Per germline, CDR1 WNHNN and CDR2 SYGVQD (reference sequence). In nucleotides, the CDR3 is TGCGCCAGCAGTGAGAATCTTGCGGCTAGCGGGAGTAGGGGGCAGTTCTTC. This sequence encodes CASSENLAASGSRGQFF.

The chain is built from TRBV6-5 and TRBJ1-5; D not resolved. Looked up from germline, CDR1 is MNHEY and CDR2 is SVGAGI. V dropped 6 bases and J dropped 2 bases, with 11 bases sitting between them. The CDR3 contains 14 residues. The CDR3 is CASRDGWGNQPQHF. DNA of the CDR3: TGTGCCAGCAGAGACGGCTGGGGCAATCAGCCCCAGCATTTT.

The rearrangement uses TRBV19 and TRBJ2-7; 9 bases match TRBD1. The CDR3 sequence is 14 residues long. V lost 6 bases to trimming and J lost 2 bases; unmatched junction nucleotides: 5. From germline, CDR1 is LNHDA and CDR2 SQIVND (reference sequence). The CDR3 here is CASSPGTGPYEQYF. CDR3 DNA: TGTGCCAGTAGCCCCGGGACAGGGCCCTACGAGCAGTACTTC.

This chain uses TRBV19 with TRBJ1-2; 7 nucleotides agree with TRBD1. Germline V gene data show CDR1 as LNHDA and CDR2 as SQIVND (reference sequence). J was trimmed by 9 bases and V by 0 bases; bases with no gene match: 4. This CDR3 contains 13 residues. Here the CDR3 reads CASSIEQGTRYTF. As DNA, the CDR3 is TGTGCCAGTAGTATAGAACAGGGGACGCGCTACACCTTC. Complete variable domain (other parts from reference TRBV19 and TRBJ1-2): DGGITQSPKYLFRKEGQNVTLSCEQNLNHDAMYWYRQDPGQGLRLIYYSQIVNDFQKGDIAEGYSVSREKKESFPLTVTSAQKNPTAFYLCASSIEQGTRYTFGSGTRLTVV.

The chain is built from TRBV9 and TRBJ1-2, with D possibly being TRBD1 (6 bases). CDR1 is SGDLS and CDR2 is YYNGEE in the germline V gene. V was shortened by 0 bases and J by 7 bases, with 16 bases between the two germline ends. This CDR3 spans 15 amino acids. CDR3 sequence: CASSVGTGGRRGYTF. CDR3 in DNA: TGTGCCAGCAGCGTAGGAACGGGGGGGCGACGTGGCTACACCTTC.